Each of the 7 T cell receptor beta chains below was sequenced from the same sample in a study of Graves' ophthalmopathy and Graves' hyperthyroidism. Using RNA transcripts, the TCR beta CDR3 regions were amplified. The first round was an RT-PCR with HTBI primers, and the second round was a multiplex PCR. MiXCR, run by TCRdb on the multiplex PCR reads, gives a single entry per CDR3 protein. The sample includes approximately 1.2 million distinct CDR3 sequences, 35% to 40% of them seen just once. Sample: peripheral blood or thyroid tissue (not recorded which). These receptor sequences come from an adult man with Graves' hyperthyroidism.

This sequence joins TRBV20-1 and TRBJ2-5, with 9 bases identical to TRBD1. The V and J ends lost 3 bases and 5 bases, in that order; junction bases with no gene match: 13. CDR1 DFQATT and CDR2 SNEGSKA come from the germline V gene (reference sequence). The CDR3 contains 16 residues. The CDR3 reads CSASPTPGQGLETQYF. DNA for the CDR3: TGCAGTGCTAGTCCTACTCCGGGACAGGGTCTTGAGACCCAGTACTTC.

A note on this clonotype: This clone may be a read error of a much larger clone one base away. The chain recombines TRBV7-8 with TRBJ1-6; unclear D gene. The CDR3 has 15 amino acids. V gave up 1 base and J gave up 2 bases, with 6 bases separating them. Germline V CDR1 and CDR2: SGHVS, FQNEAQ. The CDR3 protein is CASSLGSAYNSPLHF. DNA for the CDR3: TGTGCCAGCAGCTTAGGGTCGGCCTATAATTCACCCCTCCACTTT. The full variable domain, completed using reference TRBV7-8 and TRBJ1-6, is GAGVSQSPRYKVAKRGQDVALRCDPISGHVSLFWYQQALGQGPEFLTYFQNEAQLDKSGLPSDRFFAERPEGSVSTLKIQRTQQEDSAVYLCASSLGSAYNSPLHFGNGTRLTVT.

The table lists this clonotype with a few counts. The chain links TRBV15 to TRBJ1-6, with unresolved D. Germline-derived CDR1 and CDR2 are LNHNV and YYDKDF (reference sequence). The V gene lost 6 bases and the J gene lost 5 bases, with 11 bases spanning the gap. CDR3 size: 14 residues. This CDR3 is CATRISKDNSPLHF. The CDR3 DNA follows: TGTGCCACCAGGATTTCAAAGGATAATTCACCCCTCCACTTT.

This clonotype was counted many times. V is TRBV11-2 and J is TRBJ2-5; D is ambiguous. The CDR3 is 17 amino acids. Germline loops: CDR1 SGHAT, CDR2 FQNNGV. Trimming cost V 5 bases and J 1 base, with 20 bases left between them. CDR3 protein: CASSPNRVHPPQETQYF. The CDR3 DNA reads TGTGCCAGCAGCCCCAACCGTGTACACCCTCCCCAAGAGACCCAGTACTTC.

The rearrangement links TRBV12-3 or TRBV12-4 to TRBJ1-1; D unresolved. This CDR3 contains 15 residues. The V end lost 4 bases, the J end lost 4 bases, and 16 bases lay between the germline ends. CDR3 loop: CASSSPTAGPTEAFF. The CDR3 DNA follows: TGTGCCAGCAGTTCCCCGACCGCAGGTCCCACTGAAGCTTTCTTT.

V is TRBV12-3 or TRBV12-4 and J is TRBJ1-2, with TRBD1 matching over 7 bases. The CDR3 is made up of 15 amino acids. The trim removed 8 bases at V and 1 base at J, leaving 10 bases unmatched. The CDR3 here is CASSPGDSRNYGYTF. DNA of the CDR3: TGTGCCAGCTCACCAGGGGACAGTCGTAACTATGGCTACACCTTC.

Worth noting for this clonotype: One base away lies a much larger clone, so this may be a sequencing read error. V gene TRBV10-3 combines with J gene TRBJ1-6; 9 positions agree with TRBD1. CDR3 size: 15 residues. Germline values: CDR1 ENHRY, CDR2 SYGVKD. The CDR3 loop is CASSLRDRENSPPHF. The DNA for the CDR3 is TGTGCCAGCAGTCTCCGGGACAGGGAGAATTCACCCCCCCACTTT.